A selection of T cell receptor beta chains follows, all from one sample in a study of blood T cell repertoires in COVID-19. Some clones are missing from TCRdb's copy, which holds only in-frame ones; the method was immunoSEQ multiplex PCR. The sample carries 26,000 or so clones, 90% recorded once. The specimen sequenced was peripheral blood. Receptors were obtained from a man aged 65-85 years with acute or convalescent COVID-19. Each CDR3 is given with its conserved first and last residue. Fields, in order: J gene, V gene, D gene, clone size, CDR3 protein, CDR3 DNA. The D gene is left open where the match is weak. Clone size is shown for a subset of rows, as once, few, many or a class of expanded clone.

j_gene: TRBJ1-4; v_gene: TRBV3-1/TRBV3-2; d_gene: TRBD1; abundance: NA; CDR3aa: CASSQRTGGNEKLFF; CDR3nt: TGTGCCAGCAGCCAACGGACAGGGGGGAATGAAAAACTGTTTTTT
j_gene: TRBJ2-3; v_gene: TRBV7-9; d_gene: NA; abundance: once; CDR3aa: CASSFSWQSLGDTQYF; CDR3nt: TGTGCCAGCAGCTTTTCGTGGCAGTCCCTAGGAGATACGCAGTATTTT
j_gene: TRBJ1-4; v_gene: TRBV15; d_gene: TRBD1; abundance: NA; CDR3aa: CATSSLTGATRFLFF; CDR3nt: TGTGCCACCAGCAGCCTTACAGGGGCCACGCGATTTCTGTTTTTT
j_gene: TRBJ1-1; v_gene: TRBV4-3; d_gene: TRBD1; abundance: NA; CDR3aa: CASSQRTGANTEAFF; CDR3nt: TGCGCCAGCAGCCAACGGACAGGGGCCAACACTGAAGCTTTCTTT
j_gene: TRBJ2-4; v_gene: TRBV20-1; d_gene: NA; abundance: NA; CDR3aa: CSGHRENIQYF; CDR3nt: TGCAGTGGCCACCGAGAGAACATTCAGTACTTC
j_gene: TRBJ2-7; v_gene: TRBV18; d_gene: TRBD1; abundance: NA; CDR3aa: CASSPPAPGQGAYEQYF; CDR3nt: TGTGCCAGCTCACCACCGGCCCCGGGACAGGGGGCATACGAGCAGTACTTC
j_gene: TRBJ1-5; v_gene: TRBV2; d_gene: NA; abundance: NA; CDR3aa: CASSDKTGNQPQHF; CDR3nt: TGTGCCAGCAGTGATAAGACAGGCAATCAGCCCCAGCATTTT
j_gene: TRBJ1-2; v_gene: TRBV19; d_gene: TRBD1; abundance: NA; CDR3aa: CASSLLTGGGNYGYTF; CDR3nt: TGTGCCAGTAGTCTGCTGACAGGGGGTGGTAACTATGGCTACACCTTC
j_gene: TRBJ2-7; v_gene: TRBV4-1; d_gene: NA; abundance: few; CDR3aa: CASSDAQGSSYEQYF; CDR3nt: TGCGCCAGCAGCGACGCGCAGGGTTCGTCCTACGAGCAGTACTTC
j_gene: TRBJ1-2; v_gene: TRBV15; d_gene: TRBD1; abundance: NA; CDR3aa: CATSGNRGSGYTF; CDR3nt: TGTGCCACCAGCGGAAACAGGGGAAGCGGCTACACCTTC
j_gene: TRBJ2-2; v_gene: TRBV7-3; d_gene: NA; abundance: few; CDR3aa: CASSLTGTNTGELFF; CDR3nt: TGTGCCAGCAGCTTAACGGGGACAAACACCGGGGAGCTGTTTTTT
j_gene: TRBJ2-3; v_gene: TRBV5-1; d_gene: NA; abundance: NA; CDR3aa: CASSLAGSGSTDTQYF; CDR3nt: TGCGCCAGCAGCTTGGCCGGGAGTGGGAGCACAGATACGCAGTATTTT
j_gene: TRBJ1-2; v_gene: TRBV11-2; d_gene: TRBD1; abundance: NA; CDR3aa: CAIEDPRDRVYGYTF; CDR3nt: TGTGCCATCGAAGACCCCAGGGACAGGGTTTATGGCTACACCTTC
j_gene: TRBJ2-2; v_gene: TRBV18; d_gene: TRBD2; abundance: NA; CDR3aa: CASFSGVNTGELFF; CDR3nt: TGTGCCAGCTTTAGCGGGGTGAACACCGGGGAGCTGTTTTTT
j_gene: TRBJ2-4; v_gene: TRBV7-2; d_gene: NA; abundance: NA; CDR3aa: CASSLRWEAKNIQYF; CDR3nt: TGTGCCAGCAGCTTACGTTGGGAGGCCAAAAACATTCAGTACTTC
j_gene: TRBJ1-4; v_gene: TRBV3-1/TRBV3-2; d_gene: TRBD1; abundance: few; CDR3aa: CASSRGQGFATNEKLFF; CDR3nt: TGTGCCAGCAGCCGGGGACAGGGGTTTGCAACTAATGAAAAACTGTTTTTT
j_gene: TRBJ2-3; v_gene: TRBV4-3; d_gene: TRBD1; abundance: NA; CDR3aa: CASSPGQGVGTQYF; CDR3nt: TGCGCCAGCAGCCCAGGACAGGGGGTTGGTACGCAGTATTTT
j_gene: TRBJ1-2; v_gene: TRBV4-3; d_gene: NA; abundance: NA; CDR3aa: CASSQLRQSNYGYTF; CDR3nt: TGCGCCAGCAGCCAACTCCGACAGTCTAACTATGGCTACACCTTC
j_gene: TRBJ1-5; v_gene: TRBV15; d_gene: NA; abundance: NA; CDR3aa: CATSGHLTGNQPQHF; CDR3nt: TGTGCCACCAGCGGGCATTTAACAGGAAATCAGCCCCAGCATTTT
j_gene: TRBJ1-5; v_gene: TRBV28; d_gene: NA; abundance: few; CDR3aa: CASRPYDTYNQPQHF; CDR3nt: TGTGCCAGCAGACCCTACGACACCTACAATCAGCCCCAGCATTTT
j_gene: TRBJ2-7; v_gene: TRBV5-1; d_gene: TRBD1; abundance: NA; CDR3aa: CASTGTEGSYEQYF; CDR3nt: TGCGCCAGTACGGGGACAGAGGGCTCCTACGAGCAGTACTTC
j_gene: TRBJ2-3; v_gene: TRBV2; d_gene: NA; abundance: NA; CDR3aa: CASSEYAVTDTQYF; CDR3nt: TGTGCCAGCAGTGAATATGCAGTCACAGATACGCAGTATTTT
j_gene: TRBJ1-1; v_gene: TRBV7-2; d_gene: NA; abundance: NA; CDR3aa: CASSLLGTRNTEAFF; CDR3nt: TGTGCCAGCAGCCTCCTTGGCACCAGGAACACTGAAGCTTTCTTT
j_gene: TRBJ2-1; v_gene: TRBV7-9; d_gene: TRBD2; abundance: NA; CDR3aa: CASSPRSGFGDEQFF; CDR3nt: TGTGCCAGCAGTCCCCGTAGCGGGTTTGGGGATGAGCAGTTCTTC
j_gene: TRBJ2-7; v_gene: TRBV6-6; d_gene: TRBD1; abundance: NA; CDR3aa: CASRLTGGVQKNEQYF; CDR3nt: TGTGCCAGCAGACTGACAGGGGGGGTTCAAAAAAACGAGCAGTACTTC
j_gene: TRBJ2-1; v_gene: TRBV19; d_gene: TRBD2; abundance: few; CDR3aa: CASGREVAAYNEQFF; CDR3nt: TGTGCCAGTGGCCGGGAGGTAGCGGCCTACAATGAGCAGTTCTTC
j_gene: TRBJ2-1; v_gene: TRBV7-9; d_gene: NA; abundance: NA; CDR3aa: CASSLISASEFF; CDR3nt: TGTGCCAGCAGCTTAATATCTGCCTCAGAGTTCTTC
j_gene: TRBJ2-3; v_gene: TRBV19; d_gene: TRBD2; abundance: NA; CDR3aa: CASSRTSKTDTQYF; CDR3nt: TGTGCCAGTAGCCGGACTAGCAAGACAGATACGCAGTATTTT
j_gene: TRBJ1-5; v_gene: TRBV5-6; d_gene: NA; abundance: NA; CDR3aa: CASSLTEYSNQPQHF; CDR3nt: TGTGCCAGCAGCTTGACGGAGTATAGCAATCAGCCCCAGCATTTT
j_gene: TRBJ2-2; v_gene: TRBV6-2/TRBV6-3; d_gene: NA; abundance: NA; CDR3aa: CASSDGVNTGELFF; CDR3nt: TGTGCCAGCAGTGATGGAGTAAACACCGGGGAGCTGTTTTTT
j_gene: TRBJ2-3; v_gene: TRBV9; d_gene: TRBD2; abundance: NA; CDR3aa: CASGSLAGPPSSTDTQYF; CDR3nt: TGTGCCAGCGGGTCACTAGCGGGGCCCCCTTCTAGCACAGATACGCAGTATTTT
j_gene: TRBJ2-5; v_gene: TRBV5-6; d_gene: NA; abundance: NA; CDR3aa: CASSLVAGYETQYF; CDR3nt: TGTGCCAGCAGCTTGGTCGCAGGGTACGAGACCCAGTACTTC
j_gene: TRBJ1-4; v_gene: TRBV27; d_gene: NA; abundance: NA; CDR3aa: CASSLSHPTNEKLFF; CDR3nt: TGTGCCAGCAGTTTATCACATCCAACTAATGAAAAACTGTTTTTT
j_gene: TRBJ2-1; v_gene: TRBV12-5; d_gene: NA; abundance: NA; CDR3aa: CASGVRGEQFF; CDR3nt: TGTGCTAGTGGGGTAAGGGGTGAGCAGTTCTTC
j_gene: TRBJ2-7; v_gene: TRBV6-2/TRBV6-3; d_gene: TRBD2; abundance: NA; CDR3aa: CASSYSKLAGGFLPREQYF; CDR3nt: TGTGCCAGCAGTTACTCGAAGCTAGCGGGAGGCTTCCTTCCTAGGGAGCAGTACTTC
j_gene: TRBJ2-2; v_gene: TRBV5-1; d_gene: NA; abundance: once; CDR3aa: CASSLAGMTGELFF; CDR3nt: TGCGCCAGCAGCTTGGCCGGGATGACCGGGGAGCTGTTTTTT
j_gene: TRBJ1-2; v_gene: TRBV25-1; d_gene: TRBD1; abundance: once; CDR3aa: CASSESRTGDGYTF; CDR3nt: TGTGCCAGCAGTGAATCGAGGACAGGGGACGGCTACACCTTC
j_gene: TRBJ2-1; v_gene: TRBV27; d_gene: TRBD1; abundance: NA; CDR3aa: CASSKDRDVYNEQFF; CDR3nt: TGTGCCAGCAGTAAAGACAGGGACGTATACAATGAGCAGTTCTTC
j_gene: TRBJ2-7; v_gene: TRBV12-5; d_gene: TRBD2; abundance: NA; CDR3aa: CASGSRSGRGSSYEQYF; CDR3nt: TGTGCTAGTGGTTCCCGTTCTGGGCGGGGGAGCTCCTACGAGCAGTACTTC
j_gene: TRBJ2-7; v_gene: TRBV3-1/TRBV3-2; d_gene: TRBD2; abundance: NA; CDR3aa: CASSQPSTSGAYEQYF; CDR3nt: TGTGCCAGCAGCCAACCCTCGACTAGCGGAGCCTACGAGCAGTACTTC
j_gene: TRBJ1-1; v_gene: TRBV7-2; d_gene: NA; abundance: NA; CDR3aa: CASSRDLGLGRAFF; CDR3nt: TGTGCCAGCAGCCGTGACTTGGGACTTGGACGGGCTTTCTTT
j_gene: TRBJ2-1; v_gene: TRBV3-1/TRBV3-2; d_gene: TRBD2; abundance: NA; CDR3aa: CASSPQTSGTNNEQFF; CDR3nt: TGTGCCAGCAGCCCCCAGACTAGCGGGACAAACAATGAGCAGTTCTTC
j_gene: TRBJ2-7; v_gene: TRBV18; d_gene: TRBD2; abundance: NA; CDR3aa: CASSPAGGDYEQYF; CDR3nt: TGTGCCAGCTCACCAGCGGGAGGGGACTACGAGCAGTACTTC
j_gene: TRBJ1-2; v_gene: TRBV6-2/TRBV6-3; d_gene: NA; abundance: NA; CDR3aa: CASSWDINYGYTF; CDR3nt: TGTGCCAGCAGTTGGGACATTAACTATGGCTACACCTTC
j_gene: TRBJ1-1; v_gene: TRBV9; d_gene: TRBD1; abundance: NA; CDR3aa: CASSRDRGGTEAFF; CDR3nt: TGTGCCAGCAGCCGGGACAGGGGAGGCACTGAAGCTTTCTTT
j_gene: TRBJ2-5; v_gene: TRBV9; d_gene: NA; abundance: NA; CDR3aa: CPSRGGGGPQETQYF; CDR3nt: TGTCCCAGCCGCGGAGGGGGGGGGCCCCAAGAGACCCAGTACTTC
j_gene: TRBJ2-7; v_gene: TRBV5-5; d_gene: TRBD2; abundance: once; CDR3aa: CASSSTVGAGPPPEYF; CDR3nt: TGTGCCAGCAGCTCGACCGTGGGAGCGGGGCCCCCACCCGAGTACTTC
j_gene: TRBJ2-7; v_gene: TRBV9; d_gene: NA; abundance: NA; CDR3aa: CASSLEGYEQYF; CDR3nt: TGTGCCAGCAGCCTAGAGGGGTACGAGCAGTACTTC
j_gene: TRBJ1-2; v_gene: TRBV9; d_gene: NA; abundance: NA; CDR3aa: CASSVAPDYPNYGYTF; CDR3nt: TGTGCCAGCAGCGTAGCCCCCGACTACCCTAACTATGGCTACACCTTC
j_gene: TRBJ2-2; v_gene: TRBV3-1/TRBV3-2; d_gene: TRBD2; abundance: NA; CDR3aa: CASSLQATSGPRGELFF; CDR3nt: TGTGCCAGCAGCCTCCAAGCGACTAGCGGGCCGAGGGGGGAGCTGTTTTTT
j_gene: TRBJ2-2; v_gene: TRBV7-2; d_gene: NA; abundance: few; CDR3aa: CASSLSLGRTGELFF; CDR3nt: TGTGCCAGCAGCTTAAGTCTGGGGAGAACCGGGGAGCTGTTTTTT